This T cell receptor beta chain was profiled in a study of shared clonotypes between healthy human individuals. Study-level background: Three men and a couple of women, aged 18 to 49, were donors.

About this clone: Its specificity is unknown.

Findings and caveats of the study: Clonotypes shared by all four donors outscored non-shared clonotypes in generation probability.

Every subset had its genomic DNA shared out evenly among several immunoSEQ plates. Some clones are missing from TCRdb's copy, which holds only in-frame ones; the method was immunoSEQ multiplex PCR. The sample lists millions of clones, just over 90% occurring once. The germline V gene encodes CDR1 KGHSH and CDR2 LQKENI. This CDR3 contains 17 residues. Germline trimming cut 3 bases from V and 2 bases from J; bases unmatched to any gene: 4. The origin of this receptor is a man younger than 35 in good health. Some clones in this sample may be carry-over from other donors' samples. Sequenced: naive CD4+ T cells from PBMCs. Sample subset: CD45RA+ positively selected. V and J are TRBV18 and TRBJ2-7, with 16 bases matching TRBD2. The CDR3 loop is CASSPPGLAGGTYEQYF. CDR3 nucleotide sequence: TGTGCCAGCTCACCGCCGGGACTAGCGGGAGGGACCTACGAGCAGTACTTC.